This is a list of T cell receptor beta chains from one sample in a study of cytomegalovirus exposure and HLA in healthy donors. Method: immunoSEQ multiplex PCR; TCRdb's copy keeps in-frame clones and lacks some. The table has roughly 170,000 clones, around 72% seen once. The sequenced material came from PBMCs. These receptors originate from a female donor in good health and CMV-seronegative. Each CDR3 is given with its conserved first and last residue. The order of the fields is J gene, clone size, V gene, D gene, CDR3 DNA, CDR3 protein. D genes are given only for firm matches. Expanded clones get a size class; other rows say once, few or many, or leave the size out.

j_gene: TRBJ2-7
abundance: .
v_gene: TRBV6-5
d_gene: .
CDR3nt: TGTGCCACCAGACAGACCCCCTACGAGCAGTACTTC
CDR3aa: CATRQTPYEQYF

j_gene: TRBJ1-5
abundance: .
v_gene: TRBV15
d_gene: .
CDR3nt: TGTGCCACCAGCAGAGCTGGGCCGGCCCAGCATTTT
CDR3aa: CATSRAGPAQHF

j_gene: TRBJ2-5
abundance: once
v_gene: TRBV6-1
d_gene: .
CDR3nt: TGTGCCAGCAGTGGAACAGGCGTAGGCCAAGAGACCCAGTACTTC
CDR3aa: CASSGTGVGQETQYF

j_gene: TRBJ1-5
abundance: .
v_gene: TRBV7-9
d_gene: .
CDR3nt: TGTGCCAGCAGCTCCGGGGGGGGTAGCAATCAGCCCCAGCATTTT
CDR3aa: CASSSGGGSNQPQHF

j_gene: TRBJ1-3
abundance: .
v_gene: TRBV6-1
d_gene: .
CDR3nt: TGTGCCAGCAGAAGATACCCGCAGCGAGGAAACACCATATATTTT
CDR3aa: CASRRYPQRGNTIYF

j_gene: TRBJ2-3
abundance: .
v_gene: TRBV4-3
d_gene: .
CDR3nt: TGCGCCAGCAGCCCTCGGGACTTTCTTTCGGATACGCAGTATTTT
CDR3aa: CASSPRDFLSDTQYF

j_gene: TRBJ1-1
abundance: .
v_gene: TRBV15
d_gene: .
CDR3nt: TGTGCCACCAGCGATTCAGGACAACTGAACACTGAAGCTTTCTTT
CDR3aa: CATSDSGQLNTEAFF

j_gene: TRBJ1-2
abundance: .
v_gene: TRBV25-1
d_gene: TRBD1
CDR3nt: TGTGCCAGCAGTGAGGAAGGACAGGGAGGCTATGGCTACACCTTC
CDR3aa: CASSEEGQGGYGYTF

j_gene: TRBJ1-1
abundance: .
v_gene: TRBV30
d_gene: .
CDR3nt: TGTGCCTGGAGTGTAACGGTCCTTCGAGGGGCTTTCTTT
CDR3aa: CAWSVTVLRGAFF

j_gene: TRBJ2-2
abundance: .
v_gene: TRBV9
d_gene: TRBD2
CDR3nt: TGTGCCAGCAGCGTTCCGAGCGGGGGTGGCACCGGGGAGCTGTTTTTT
CDR3aa: CASSVPSGGGTGELFF

j_gene: TRBJ2-3
abundance: .
v_gene: TRBV28
d_gene: TRBD1
CDR3nt: TGTGCCAGCAGTTTTGGACAGGGAAGGGTAGATACGCAGTATTTT
CDR3aa: CASSFGQGRVDTQYF

j_gene: TRBJ1-6
abundance: few
v_gene: TRBV28
d_gene: .
CDR3nt: TGTGCCAGCAGTTACGGGAGCTCCTATAATTCACCCCTCCACTTT
CDR3aa: CASSYGSSYNSPLHF

j_gene: TRBJ2-5
abundance: .
v_gene: TRBV7-6
d_gene: TRBD1
CDR3nt: TGTGCCAGCAGCACGAACAGGGGAGAGACCCAGTACTTC
CDR3aa: CASSTNRGETQYF

j_gene: TRBJ1-5
abundance: .
v_gene: TRBV10-3
d_gene: .
CDR3nt: TGTGCCATCGGGGCCGATCAGCCCCAGCATTTT
CDR3aa: CAIGADQPQHF

j_gene: TRBJ1-4
abundance: .
v_gene: TRBV7-9
d_gene: .
CDR3nt: TGTGCCAGCAGCTTGGGAGGGCGCGTTGAAAAACTGTTTTTT
CDR3aa: CASSLGGRVEKLFF

j_gene: TRBJ1-4
abundance: .
v_gene: TRBV6-1
d_gene: TRBD1
CDR3nt: TGTGCCAGCAGAGGACAGGGGACTGAAAAACTGTTTTTT
CDR3aa: CASRGQGTEKLFF

j_gene: TRBJ2-1
abundance: .
v_gene: TRBV29-1
d_gene: .
CDR3nt: TGCAGCGTTGGTCGTTCTAGCAGAGCCCACAATGAGCAGTTCTTC
CDR3aa: CSVGRSSRAHNEQFF

j_gene: TRBJ2-3
abundance: .
v_gene: TRBV2
d_gene: TRBD2
CDR3nt: TGTGCCAGCAGTGAAGGGGCTAGCGGGGGGCTCACAGATACGCAGTATTTT
CDR3aa: CASSEGASGGLTDTQYF

j_gene: TRBJ1-2
abundance: .
v_gene: TRBV27
d_gene: .
CDR3nt: TGTGCCAGCAGTTTAACCCCGGGTCCCTATGGCTACACCTTC
CDR3aa: CASSLTPGPYGYTF

j_gene: TRBJ1-6
abundance: .
v_gene: TRBV30
d_gene: .
CDR3nt: TGTGCCTGGAGTGAACCGCGCGGACCCCTCCACTTT
CDR3aa: CAWSEPRGPLHF

j_gene: TRBJ1-1
abundance: .
v_gene: TRBV6-5
d_gene: .
CDR3nt: TGTGCCAGCAGACGAACCAGGGCGGATAGCACTGAAGCTTTCTTT
CDR3aa: CASRRTRADSTEAFF

j_gene: TRBJ1-1
abundance: .
v_gene: TRBV5-1
d_gene: .
CDR3nt: TGCGCCAGCAGCTCCGGGGGGATGAACACTGAAGCTTTCTTT
CDR3aa: CASSSGGMNTEAFF

j_gene: TRBJ1-2
abundance: .
v_gene: TRBV6-6
d_gene: .
CDR3nt: TGTGCCGCCCAGGGCAACTATGGCTACACCTTC
CDR3aa: CAAQGNYGYTF

j_gene: TRBJ1-3
abundance: .
v_gene: TRBV7-9
d_gene: .
CDR3nt: TGTGCCAGCAGCCCCGTGGGGGCAGCTGGAAACACCATATATTTT
CDR3aa: CASSPVGAAGNTIYF

j_gene: TRBJ1-4
abundance: .
v_gene: TRBV30
d_gene: TRBD1
CDR3nt: TGTGCCTGGAAGGAGGGGACAGGCGCTTTAAAACTGTTTTTT
CDR3aa: CAWKEGTGALKLFF

j_gene: TRBJ2-3
abundance: .
v_gene: TRBV11-2
d_gene: TRBD1
CDR3nt: TGTGCCAGCAGCAGGCGACAGGGCCTCACAGATACGCAGTATTTT
CDR3aa: CASSRRQGLTDTQYF

j_gene: TRBJ2-1
abundance: .
v_gene: TRBV14
d_gene: TRBD2
CDR3nt: TGTGCCAGCAGCCAAGACTCCGGGGACTACTACAATGAGCAGTTCTTC
CDR3aa: CASSQDSGDYYNEQFF

j_gene: TRBJ1-2
abundance: .
v_gene: TRBV20-1
d_gene: TRBD1
CDR3nt: TGCAGTGCTACAGGGGGTTATGGCTACACCTTC
CDR3aa: CSATGGYGYTF

j_gene: TRBJ2-2
abundance: .
v_gene: TRBV5-1
d_gene: TRBD1
CDR3nt: TGCGCCAGCAGCCGCGGGACAGGGGGAACCCGATGGACCGGGGAGCTGTTTTTT
CDR3aa: CASSRGTGGTRWTGELFF

j_gene: TRBJ2-7
abundance: .
v_gene: TRBV4-2
d_gene: .
CDR3nt: TGTGCCAGCAGCCAAGATCACAACGACGAGCAGTACTTC
CDR3aa: CASSQDHNDEQYF

j_gene: TRBJ2-1
abundance: .
v_gene: TRBV6-1
d_gene: TRBD2
CDR3nt: TGTGCCAGCAGTGATCGGCTAGCGGGAGGGGATGAGCAGTTCTTC
CDR3aa: CASSDRLAGGDEQFF

j_gene: TRBJ1-4
abundance: once
v_gene: TRBV7-2
d_gene: .
CDR3nt: TGTGCCAGCAGCTTAGAGCTGGTTACAACTAATGAAAAACTGTTTTTT
CDR3aa: CASSLELVTTNEKLFF

j_gene: TRBJ1-4
abundance: .
v_gene: TRBV19
d_gene: .
CDR3nt: TGTGCCAGTACACTCAGGAATAATGAAAAACTGTTTTTT
CDR3aa: CASTLRNNEKLFF

j_gene: TRBJ1-2
abundance: .
v_gene: TRBV21-1
d_gene: .
CDR3nt: TGTGCCAGCAGCGAACGGGACTGTTACTATGGCTACACCTTC
CDR3aa: CASSERDCYYGYTF

j_gene: TRBJ2-7
abundance: .
v_gene: TRBV28
d_gene: TRBD2
CDR3nt: TGTGCCAGCAGTTTGGGGGGGTCGGACGAGCAGTACTTC
CDR3aa: CASSLGGSDEQYF

j_gene: TRBJ2-5
abundance: .
v_gene: TRBV19
d_gene: .
CDR3nt: TGTGCCAGTAGCGACACAGGGACCCAAGAGACCCAGTACTTC
CDR3aa: CASSDTGTQETQYF

j_gene: TRBJ1-4
abundance: .
v_gene: TRBV29-1
d_gene: TRBD1
CDR3nt: TGCAGCGTTCCGGGACAGGGGATGTGGGAGAATGAAAAACTGTTTTTT
CDR3aa: CSVPGQGMWENEKLFF

j_gene: TRBJ2-3
abundance: .
v_gene: TRBV28
d_gene: .
CDR3nt: TGTGCCAGCAGTTCCCTAGCGCCAACAGATACGCAGTATTTT
CDR3aa: CASSSLAPTDTQYF

j_gene: TRBJ2-4
abundance: .
v_gene: TRBV7-6
d_gene: TRBD1
CDR3nt: TGTGCCAGCAGCCCGGGACAGGGGGCCATTCAGTACTTC
CDR3aa: CASSPGQGAIQYF

j_gene: TRBJ2-3
abundance: .
v_gene: TRBV2
d_gene: TRBD2
CDR3nt: TGTGCCAGCAAGGGGACTAGCGGGAGATCAGATACGCAGTATTTT
CDR3aa: CASKGTSGRSDTQYF

j_gene: TRBJ1-1
abundance: .
v_gene: TRBV19
d_gene: .
CDR3nt: TGTGCCAGTAGTCTCGGTGAGAACACTGAAGCTTTCTTT
CDR3aa: CASSLGENTEAFF

j_gene: TRBJ1-5
abundance: few
v_gene: TRBV7-9
d_gene: TRBD1
CDR3nt: TGTGCCAGCAGTTCGGGACAGGGATATCCCAATCAGCCCCAGCATTTT
CDR3aa: CASSSGQGYPNQPQHF

j_gene: TRBJ2-5
abundance: once
v_gene: TRBV6-6
d_gene: TRBD2
CDR3nt: TGTGCCAGCAGTCCTCGGGTAGCGGGGGAAGAGACCCAGTACTTC
CDR3aa: CASSPRVAGEETQYF

j_gene: TRBJ1-4
abundance: .
v_gene: TRBV19
d_gene: .
CDR3nt: TGTGCCAGTAGTACCGACCGGGGGAAGGAAAAACTGTTTTTT
CDR3aa: CASSTDRGKEKLFF

j_gene: TRBJ2-1
abundance: .
v_gene: TRBV19
d_gene: TRBD2
CDR3nt: TGTGCCAGTACCCCGCGTCCGGGACTAGCGGGAAGTTACAATGAGCAGTTCTTC
CDR3aa: CASTPRPGLAGSYNEQFF

j_gene: TRBJ2-7
abundance: few
v_gene: TRBV29-1
d_gene: TRBD2
CDR3nt: TGCAGCGCGGGGGGGGATCCCTTCGAACCCTACGAGCAGTACTTC
CDR3aa: CSAGGDPFEPYEQYF

j_gene: TRBJ1-2
abundance: few
v_gene: TRBV4-3
d_gene: .
CDR3nt: TGCGCCAGCAGCCAAGAAGTAAGCAGGGCAGACGGCTACACCTTC
CDR3aa: CASSQEVSRADGYTF

j_gene: TRBJ2-1
abundance: .
v_gene: TRBV7-2
d_gene: .
CDR3nt: TGTGCCAGCAGCCCTACTAGATATGAGCAGTTCTTC
CDR3aa: CASSPTRYEQFF

j_gene: TRBJ1-5
abundance: .
v_gene: TRBV9
d_gene: TRBD1
CDR3nt: TGTGCCAGCAGCGTAGGACAGGGTGAAGGCCAGCCCCAGCATTTT
CDR3aa: CASSVGQGEGQPQHF

j_gene: TRBJ2-6
abundance: .
v_gene: TRBV9
d_gene: .
CDR3nt: TGTGCCAGCAGCGTTCAGGGTTCTGGGGCCAACGTCCTGACTTTC
CDR3aa: CASSVQGSGANVLTF

j_gene: TRBJ1-5
abundance: .
v_gene: TRBV7-2
d_gene: .
CDR3nt: TGTGCCAGCAGCTCGACACTTAGCAATCAGCCCCAGCATTTT
CDR3aa: CASSSTLSNQPQHF

j_gene: TRBJ2-3
abundance: .
v_gene: TRBV5-6
d_gene: TRBD1
CDR3nt: TGTGCCAGCAGCCCTTACAGGGGGCAGAAGGATACGCAGTATTTT
CDR3aa: CASSPYRGQKDTQYF

j_gene: TRBJ2-1
abundance: .
v_gene: TRBV7-9
d_gene: TRBD2
CDR3nt: TGTGCCAGCCAGACTAGCGGGAGCAACAATGAGCAGTTCTTC
CDR3aa: CASQTSGSNNEQFF

j_gene: TRBJ2-5
abundance: .
v_gene: TRBV6-1
d_gene: .
CDR3nt: TGTGCCAGCAGTGGGACAAAACAAGAGACCCAGTACTTC
CDR3aa: CASSGTKQETQYF